This entry lists 16 T cell receptor beta chains sequenced from one sample in a study of OX40 agonist ivuxolimab in advanced cancers. Some clones are missing from TCRdb's copy, which holds only in-frame ones; the method was immunoSEQ multiplex PCR. The sample yields 14,000 or so clones, about three quarters seen once. The specimen comprised CD4+ or CD8+ T cells sorted from blood, sampled in a trial of the OX40 agonist ivuxolimab. Receptors originate from an adult with an advanced solid tumor such as melanoma, head and neck, liver or kidney cancer.

The rearrangement joins TRBV7-5 to TRBJ1-2; the D call in the table, TRBD1, was not verified against the DNA. TRBV7-5 is an annotated pseudogene. This CDR3 spans 14 amino acids. The CDR3 bases are TGTGCCAGCAGCTACGGACAGGGGGGACGAGGCTACACCTTC. Amino acid sequence: CASSYGQGGRGYTF.

CDR3 coding DNA: TGTGCCAGCAGATCAGGGAACTATGGCTACACCTTC. This gives the protein CASRSGNYGYTF. This chain links TRBV5-8 with TRBJ1-2; tentative D call: TRBD1 (5 bases). Trimming pared 5 bases from V and 2 bases from J, leaving 7 bases between. This CDR3 has 12 residues. Germline-derived CDR1 and CDR2 are SGHTS and YDEGEE.

The J gene is TRBJ1-1, the V gene TRBV4-1; 7 nucleotides align to TRBD1. The CDR3 runs to 15 residues. Germline loops: CDR1 MGHRA, CDR2 YSYEKL. Trimming removed 5 bases from V and 8 bases from J; junction bases left unmatched: 14. The chain's CDR3 is CASSGRQGVPIEAFF. CDR3 DNA sequence: TGCGCCAGCAGCGGTCGACAGGGAGTCCCTATAGAAGCTTTCTTT.

The V and J genes are TRBV7-9 and TRBJ1-1; 7 bases are shared with TRBD1. V shed 1 base, J shed 1 base, and the junction held 0 bases outside the gene matches. CDR1 and CDR2 from the germline V gene are SEHNR and FQNEAQ (reference sequence). The length of the CDR3 is 14 residues. For the CDR3, the DNA is TGTGCCAGCAGCTTAGAGGGGGCGAACACTGAAGCTTTCTTT. Protein sequence: CASSLEGANTEAFF. The full variable domain, completed using reference TRBV7-9 and TRBJ1-1, is DTGVSQNPRHKITKRGQNVTFRCDPISEHNRLYWYRQTLGQGPEFLTYFQNEAQLEKSRLLSDRFSAERPKGSFSTLEIQRTEQGDSAMYLCASSLEGANTEAFFGQGTRLTVV.

The rearrangement joins TRBV9 to TRBJ2-7, with D uncertain. Trimming shortened V by 2 bases and J by 0 bases, and 9 bases separated the two germline ends. Germline V gene lookup returns CDR1 SGDLS and CDR2 YYNGEE. The CDR3 has 14 amino acids. The CDR3 spells CASSVASSSYEQYF. The CDR3 DNA sequence: TGTGCCAGCAGCGTGGCAAGTAGCTCCTACGAGCAGTACTTC.

Concerning this clone: Mismatch with germline at one junction end may stem from a read error. The chain links TRBV4-2 to TRBJ1-1, with no clear D. Germline V lookup: CDR1 LGHNA, CDR2 YNFKEQ. The CDR3 has 13 residues. Here the CDR3 DNA reads TGTGCCAGCAGCTTCCAACCGAACCCTGAAGCTTTCTTT. This encodes CASSFQPNPEAFF.

Written as DNA, the CDR3 is TGCGCCAGCAGCTCCGTTAACAGGGCCATGAACACTGAAGCTTTCTTT. It specifies CASSSVNRAMNTEAFF. This rearrangement joins TRBV23-1 to TRBJ1-1; a possible D gene is TRBD1 (6 bases). TRBV23-1 is designated an ORF whose function remains uncertain. The CDR3 length is 16 residues. V shed 6 bases and J shed 0 bases, with 17 bases lying between them.

The genes are TRBV11-2 and TRBJ2-7, with a possible D match to TRBD1 (5 bases). Trimming removed 2 bases at V and 2 bases at J, with 13 bases between. This CDR3 is 15 amino acids long. Germline-derived CDR1 and CDR2 are SGHAT and FQNNGV. CDR3 nucleotide sequence: TGTGCCAGCAGCTTATATCAGGGCAGGACCTACGAGCAGTACTTC. This gives the protein CASSLYQGRTYEQYF.

The V gene is TRBV15, the J gene TRBJ2-7, with D uncertain. Germline V gene lookup returns CDR1 LNHNV and CDR2 YYDKDF (reference sequence). Deletions cut 6 bases from V and 0 bases from J, with 9 bases between. The CDR3 sequence is 13 residues long. CDR3 sequence reads: CATSGMSSYEQYF. In nucleotides, the CDR3 is TGTGCCACCAGTGGGATGAGCTCCTACGAGCAGTACTTC. Using reference TRBV15 and TRBJ2-7 for the parts outside the CDR3, the full variable domain is DAMVIQNPRYQVTQFGKPVTLSCSQTLNHNVMYWYQQKSSQAPKLLFHYYDKDFNNEADTPDNFQSRRPNTSFCFLDIRSPGLGDTAMYLCATSGMSSYEQYFGPGTRLTVT.

The genes are TRBV5-4 and TRBJ2-7; D not resolved. V was pared by 2 bases and J by 2 bases, with 8 bases between. The CDR3 extends over 13 amino acids. Per germline, CDR1 SGHNT and CDR2 YYREEE (reference sequence). The CDR3 DNA follows: TGTGCCAGCAGCTTCCAGTTGACCTACGAGCAGTACTTC. Translation: CASSFQLTYEQYF.

CDR3 nucleotide sequence: TGTGCCAGCAGCGTACAGGGGCTCGAGCAGTACTTC. Encoded protein: CASSVQGLEQYF. The rearrangement uses TRBV5-6 and TRBJ2-7; the match to TRBD1 covers 7 bases. The germline gives CDR1 SGHDT, CDR2 YYEEEE. Trimming at V came to 4 bases and at J to 6 bases, leaving 4 bases not matched to a gene. CDR3 length equals 12 residues.

This clone is labeled as medium-sized. The genes are TRBV4-3 and TRBJ2-7, with 9 bases lining up with TRBD1. Germline trimming cut 1 base from V and 2 bases from J; bases unmatched to any gene: 3. Per the germline V gene, CDR1 is LGHNA and CDR2 is YSLEER. The length of the CDR3 is 15 residues. DNA of the CDR3: TGCGCCAGCAGCCAAGTCTACAGGGGGCCCTACGAGCAGTACTTC. It encodes CASSQVYRGPYEQYF.

The chain combines TRBV9 with TRBJ2-7, with a possible D match to TRBD2 (6 bases). Deletions cut 4 bases from V and 7 bases from J, with 18 bases between. Germline V gene sequence: CDR1 SGDLS, CDR2 YYNGEE. The CDR3 is 14 residues long. As DNA, the CDR3 is TGTGCCAGCAGCCCAGAGGTTGGGGGGAAGGAGCAGTACTTC. Protein: CASSPEVGGKEQYF. Supplemented by reference TRBV9 and TRBJ2-7, the full variable domain reads DSGVTQTPKHLITATGQRVTLRCSPRSGDLSVYWYQQSLDQGLQFLIQYYNGEERAKGNILERFSAQQFPDLHSELNLSSLELGDSALYFCASSPEVGGKEQYFGPGTRLTVT.

The table lists this clone with a few counts. Mismatch with germline at one junction end may stem from a read error. The V gene is TRBV29-1, the J gene TRBJ1-2; D is unclear. The germline CDR1 and CDR2 sequences are SQVTM and ANQGSEA. The CDR3 is 13 amino acids. The DNA for the CDR3 is TGCAGCGTTGAAGAGCTAGGGTGGTATGGTTACACCTTC. Amino acids: CSVEELGWYGYTF.

This clone was picked up a small number of times. The V gene is TRBV7-2, the J gene TRBJ2-7, with a possible D match to TRBD1 (6 bases). V dropped 2 bases and J dropped 3 bases, with 14 bases sitting between them. The length of the CDR3 is 15 residues. CDR1 and CDR2 from the germline V gene are SGHTA and FQGNSA. For the CDR3, the DNA is TGTGCCAGCAGCTTATTACTCGGACAGAACTACGAGCAGTACTTC. Its protein is CASSLLLGQNYEQYF. The full variable domain, completed using reference TRBV7-2 and TRBJ2-7, is GAGVSQSPSNKVTEKGKDVELRCDPISGHTALYWYRQSLGQGLEFLIYFQGNSAPDKSGLPSDRFSAERTGGSVSTLTIQRTQQEDSAVYLCASSLLLGQNYEQYFGPGTRLTVT.

Concerning this clone itself: Relative to the germline gene, one junction end is altered; a read error may explain this. V is TRBV27 and J is TRBJ2-4, with D possibly called TRBD1 or TRBD2 (5 bases each). The CDR3 runs 12 residues. Germline CDR1 is MNHEY and CDR2 is SMNVEV (reference sequence). The CDR3 DNA follows: TGTGCCAGCAGTACGAACCGGGACCAGGAACACTTC. Protein sequence: CASSTNRDQEHF.